These 15 T cell receptor beta chains were all obtained from the same sample, sequenced in a study of CD8 T cells in ankylosing spondylitis. Each CDR3 protein is one row after TCRdb ran MiXCR on the 5' RACE reads. The table has some 130,000 distinct CDR3 sequences, 8% to 9% seen once. The sequenced sample consisted of synovial fluid, either unsorted or a sorted T cell fraction (not recorded which). The receptors were gathered from a male donor with ankylosing spondylitis.

This clonotype was observed many times. This chain links TRBV7-2 with TRBJ2-3; 9 bases agree with TRBD1. J lost 2 bases, V lost 4 bases, and 4 bases had no gene match. The CDR3 contains 15 residues. From germline, CDR1 is SGHTA and CDR2 FQGNSA. CDR3 sequence (DNA): TGTGCCAGCAGCTCTGGACAGGGGCACACAGATACGCAGTATTTT. This gives the protein CASSSGQGHTDTQYF.

This chain joins TRBV18 and TRBJ1-1; D unresolved. Trimming took 3 bases from V and 4 from J, leaving 12 bases between them. The germline CDR1 and CDR2 sequences are KGHSH and LQKENI. The CDR3 is made up of 14 amino acids. For the CDR3, the DNA is TGTGCCAGCTCACCCCGGCTTCCAGGCACTGAAGCTTTCTTT. Protein sequence: CASSPRLPGTEAFF.

This clonotype occurred many times. V usage is TRBV20-1 and J usage is TRBJ1-5, with TRBD1 as a possible D gene (6 bases). V gave up 6 bases and J gave up 7 bases, with 19 bases separating them. Germline-derived CDR1 and CDR2 are DFQATT and SNEGSKA (reference sequence). The CDR3 covers 14 residues. Here the CDR3 reads CSAWGGRRDQPQHF. DNA of the CDR3: TGCAGTGCCTGGGGGGGGCGAAGGGACCAGCCCCAGCATTTT.

The chain links TRBV20-1 to TRBJ2-1; a possible D gene is TRBD1 (5 bases). The V end was cut by 2 bases, the J end by 5 bases, with 13 bases between. The CDR3 is 14 residues long. Germline lookup yields CDR1 DFQATT and CDR2 SNEGSKA (reference sequence). DNA for the CDR3: TGCAGTGCTAGAAAACCCCAGGGTGACAATGAGCAGTTCTTC. Its protein product is CSARKPQGDNEQFF.

This clonotype was seen a few times. This rearrangement joins TRBV11-2 to TRBJ2-7; D perhaps matches TRBD2 (5 bases). Germline values: CDR1 SGHAT, CDR2 FQNNGV. The V end lost 5 bases, the J end lost 6 bases, and 11 bases lay between the germline ends. This CDR3 has 12 residues. The CDR3 loop reads CASSRTFVEQYF. The DNA for the CDR3 is TGTGCCAGCAGCCGGACTTTTGTCGAGCAGTACTTC.

This clonotype has ten or more counts. The chain combines TRBV7-9 with TRBJ2-3; TRBD2 agrees at 8 bases. Germline trimming cut 5 bases from V and 3 bases from J; bases unmatched to any gene: 10. The germline V gene has CDR1 SEHNR and CDR2 FQNEAQ (reference sequence). This CDR3 has 16 amino acids. For the CDR3, the DNA is TGTGCCAGCAGCCCTGGCGCCGGGGGGGGAACAGATACGCAGTATTTT. Its translation: CASSPGAGGGTDTQYF.

The gene calls are TRBV20-1 and TRBJ2-7; 10 positions agree with TRBD2. Germline CDR1 is DFQATT and CDR2 is SNEGSKA (reference sequence). The CDR3 contains 14 residues. V lost 0 bases, J lost 4 bases, and 3 bases stayed unmatched. This chain's CDR3 is CSARDTSGAYEQYF. The DNA of the CDR3 is TGCAGTGCTAGAGATACTAGCGGGGCATACGAGCAGTACTTC.

This clonotype was seen a few times. As DNA, the CDR3 is TGTGCCAGCAGCCCCCAATCGGGTTCAAAACTGTTTTTT. Its protein is CASSPQSGSKLFF. V gene TRBV7-8 combines with J gene TRBJ1-4; D ambiguous. Germline V gives CDR1 SGHVS, CDR2 FQNEAQ. This CDR3 has 13 amino acids. V gave up 5 bases and J gave up 10 bases, with 14 bases separating them.

The chain recombines TRBV12-3 or TRBV12-4 with TRBJ2-5; TRBD2 is a possible D gene (6 bases). V was pared by 6 bases and J by 5 bases, with 16 bases between. This CDR3 is built from 14 residues. The CDR3 loop is CASRRASSGETQYF. For the CDR3, the DNA is TGTGCCAGCAGACGTGCCTCAAGCGGGGAGACCCAGTACTTC.

In its sample, this clonotype was seen many times. This chain joins TRBV5-1 and TRBJ2-5; D may be TRBD2 (6 bases). CDR3 length: 14 amino acids. CDR1 and CDR2 from the germline V gene are SGHRS and YFSETQ. The V and J ends lost 4 bases and 3 bases respectively, with 13 bases between them. DNA of the CDR3: TGCGCCAGCAGCCCGGGGGTAGGGAAAGAGACCCAGTACTTC. Encoded protein: CASSPGVGKETQYF.

The V and J genes are TRBV19 and TRBJ1-1, with TRBD1 identical over 7 bases. Germline assignment: CDR1 LNHDA and CDR2 SQIVND (reference sequence). This CDR3 comprises 13 residues. After removal of 5 bases from V and 5 bases from J, the junction contained 5 bases not matched to a gene. This CDR3 reads CASSRGGYTEAFF. The CDR3 bases are TGTGCCAGTAGTCGAGGGGGCTATACTGAAGCTTTCTTT.

V gene TRBV20-1 combines with J gene TRBJ1-1, with D possibly matching TRBD1 (5 bases). The CDR3 has 14 amino acids. CDR1 DFQATT and CDR2 SNEGSKA come from the germline V gene (reference sequence). Between the trimmed V and J ends, which lost 2 bases and 4 bases, there was a span of 14 bases. In nucleotides, the CDR3 is TGCAGTGCTAGATCGCAGGGTTGGGTCACTGAAGCTTTCTTT. Its translation is CSARSQGWVTEAFF.

This clonotype has only one observation. This may stem from a read error, because a much larger clone lies one nucleotide away. V and J are TRBV3-1 and TRBJ2-5, with 9 bases fitting TRBD2. The CDR3 contains 17 residues. V gave up 1 base and J gave up 1 base; unmatched junction bases: 7. Germline assignment: CDR1 LGHDT and CDR2 YNNKEL (reference sequence). The CDR3 reads CASSQGAGTSSQETQYF. The CDR3 DNA sequence: TGTGCCAGCAGCCAAGGGGCCGGGACTAGCAGCCAAGAGACCCAGTACTTC.

This clonotype has ten or more counts. The V call is TRBV6-1, the J call TRBJ1-1, with D tentatively TRBD1 (5 bases). The V end was cut by 6 bases, the J end by 3 bases, with 14 bases between. This CDR3 is built from 14 residues. Germline CDR1 and CDR2: MNHNS and SASEGT. The CDR3 here is CASRRLDSYTEAFF. For the CDR3, the DNA is TGTGCCAGCAGGCGTTTAGACAGCTACACTGAAGCTTTCTTT.

The chain joins TRBV6-5 to TRBJ1-1; no reliable D call. Trimming removed 1 base at V and 5 bases at J, with 8 bases between. This CDR3 is built from 13 residues. Germline V gene lookup returns CDR1 MNHEY and CDR2 SVGAGI. CDR3 sequence: CASSYFSATEAFF. The CDR3 DNA reads as TGTGCCAGCAGTTACTTTTCGGCTACTGAAGCTTTCTTT.